Listed below are T cell receptor beta chains from one sample, sequenced in a study of blood T cell repertoires in COVID-19. Profiled with immunoSEQ multiplex PCR; TCRdb holds only in-frame clones, not every one. The sample has 95,000 to 110,000 clones; around nine tenths are singletons. Sequenced sample: peripheral blood. The receptors come from a woman between 25 and 40 years old with acute or convalescent COVID-19. The CDR3 runs from the conserved cysteine through the conserved F or W. Each record gives: D gene, V gene, J gene, clone size, CDR3 DNA, CDR3 protein. The D gene is left open where the match is weak. Not all rows give a size; the values are once, few, many and, for expanded clones, a class.

-	TRBV28	TRBJ1-3	-	TGTGCCAGCAGTGGACAGATCGACTCTGGAAACACCATATATTTT	CASSGQIDSGNTIYF
TRBD1	TRBV5-6	TRBJ1-5	-	TGTGCCAGCAGTTACAACGGGCCAGGGGGTCGGCAGCCCCAGCATTTT	CASSYNGPGGRQPQHF
-	TRBV30	TRBJ1-2	-	TGTGCCTGGAGTGAAGGAGGAAACTATGGCTACACCTTC	CAWSEGGNYGYTF
-	TRBV28	TRBJ1-1	-	TGTGCCAGCAGTTTTGGGTTGGGGGCGGGTGGCACTGAAGCTTTCTTT	CASSFGLGAGGTEAFF
-	TRBV2	TRBJ1-5	-	TGTGCCAGCACTGAGGGGAGGGGATATAGCAATCAGCCCCAGCATTTT	CASTEGRGYSNQPQHF
-	TRBV28	TRBJ2-5	-	TGTGCCAGCAGGCCTGGTGACAGCCGTGGGGAGACCCAGTACTTC	CASRPGDSRGETQYF
-	TRBV7-2	TRBJ1-6	-	TGTGCCAGCAGCTTATTGGGGCAAGGCAATTCACCCCTCCACTTT	CASSLLGQGNSPLHF
-	TRBV5-1	TRBJ1-5	-	TGCGCCAGGGACAGCTTTATCTTGCCTCAGCCCCAGCATTTT	CARDSFILPQPQHF
TRBD1	TRBV10-1	TRBJ2-7	-	TGCGCCAGCAGAAGGGACAGGGATGGCGAGCAGTACTTC	CASRRDRDGEQYF
-	TRBV28	TRBJ2-5	-	TGTGCCAGCAGGCACCTTCAGTCTCAGTACTTC	CASRHLQSQYF
TRBD1	TRBV6-1	TRBJ1-2	-	TGTGCCAGCAGTGACAGTAGGACAGGGGGCCATGGCTACACCTTC	CASSDSRTGGHGYTF
TRBD1	TRBV7-9	TRBJ1-1	-	TGTGCCAGCAGCTTAAGTGGACAGGGGAGGACTGAAGCTTTCTTT	CASSLSGQGRTEAFF
TRBD1	TRBV6-6	TRBJ2-7	-	TGTGCCAGTGTTGACCCGGGACAGTCGATTTACGAGCAGTACTTC	CASVDPGQSIYEQYF
-	TRBV3-1/TRBV3-2	TRBJ2-7	once	TGTGCCAGCAGCCAACCTCAGGGGAAATCCTACGAGCAGTACTTC	CASSQPQGKSYEQYF
-	TRBV28	TRBJ2-7	-	TGTGCCAGCAGATTAGCGCTGAGCTACGAGCAGTACTTC	CASRLALSYEQYF
-	TRBV12-3/TRBV12-4	TRBJ1-1	-	TGTGCCAGCACCGGGACACACTTCACTGAAGCTTTCTTT	CASTGTHFTEAFF
-	TRBV28	TRBJ1-1	-	TGTGCCAGCAGTTCGACAGTTGAAGCTTTCTTT	CASSSTVEAFF
TRBD1	TRBV6-6	TRBJ1-5	once	TGTGCCAGCAGTTACTCTGACAGGGGTCAGCCCCAGCATTTT	CASSYSDRGQPQHF
-	TRBV7-2	TRBJ2-7	-	TGTGCCAGCAGAAACGACATTAGTGAGCAGTACTTC	CASRNDISEQYF
TRBD1	TRBV7-9	TRBJ1-1	-	TGTGCCAGCAGCCGCGGACAGGGGGACACTGAAGCTTTCTTT	CASSRGQGDTEAFF
TRBD1	TRBV5-1	TRBJ2-3	-	TGCGCCAGCAGCCCGACAGGGGGCGTCGACACAGATACGCAGTATTTT	CASSPTGGVDTDTQYF
-	TRBV4-2	TRBJ1-1	-	TGTGCCAGCAGCCACGAAATGGGGAGGAGCACTGAAGCTTTCTTT	CASSHEMGRSTEAFF
-	TRBV7-2	TRBJ1-5	few	TGTGCCAGCAGCTTAGCGGGGGGGCAAAATCAGCCCCAGCATTTT	CASSLAGGQNQPQHF
-	TRBV28	TRBJ2-3	-	TGTGCCAGCAGATTAGACCAGGGTCATCGAACAGATACGCAGTATTTT	CASRLDQGHRTDTQYF
-	TRBV28	TRBJ2-7	-	TGTGCCAGCAGTCCGACATTTACCCCCTACGAGCAGTACTTC	CASSPTFTPYEQYF
TRBD1	TRBV7-9	TRBJ2-3	-	TGTGCCAGCAGCTTACCCGTGGTAGGACAGGGGACAGATACGCAGTATTTT	CASSLPVVGQGTDTQYF
TRBD2	TRBV9	TRBJ2-3	-	TGTGCCAGCAGTCCAGCGGGGGGATTCACAGATACGCAGTATTTT	CASSPAGGFTDTQYF
-	TRBV19	TRBJ1-5	-	TGTGCCAGTAGTATAGGACGGGGGGAAAAGGGGGTTCAGCCCCAGCATTTT	CASSIGRGEKGVQPQHF
-	TRBV20-1	TRBJ2-7	-	TGCAGTGCCGGACTGACTTACGAGCAGTACTTC	CSAGLTYEQYF
-	TRBV19	TRBJ1-5	-	TGTGCCAGTAATTTGCGCCAGGGTGGCAATCAGCCCCAGCATTTT	CASNLRQGGNQPQHF
TRBD2	TRBV24-1	TRBJ2-1	-	TGTGCCACCAGTGATTTTGGGCTAGCGGGCCGCAATGAGCAGTTCTTC	CATSDFGLAGRNEQFF
-	TRBV7-3	TRBJ2-5	-	TGTGCCAGCAGCTTGATTGCCGGTCTCCAAGAGACCCAGTACTTC	CASSLIAGLQETQYF
-	TRBV7-2	TRBJ1-2	-	TGTGCCAGCAGCCTAGGGGCGGGTTTGGACTATGGCTACACCTTC	CASSLGAGLDYGYTF
-	TRBV11-3	TRBJ1-2	-	TGTGCCAGCAGCTTACGAGGCACACCCAACTATGGCTACACCTTC	CASSLRGTPNYGYTF
-	TRBV7-8	TRBJ1-1	-	TGTGCCAGCAGCTTAAGCATGAACACTGAAGCTTTCTTT	CASSLSMNTEAFF
TRBD1	TRBV4-3	TRBJ1-4	-	TGCGCCAGCAGCCAAGATCTGAACAACAGGGGAAGGGAAAAACTGTTTTTT	CASSQDLNNRGREKLFF
-	TRBV11-3	TRBJ2-1	-	TGTGCCAGCAGCCAATCGACTAGCAATGAGCAGTTCTTC	CASSQSTSNEQFF
-	TRBV6-1	TRBJ1-4	-	TGTGCCAGCAGTGAATTGAACGGCGGGGGGACTAATGAAAAACTGTTTTTT	CASSELNGGGTNEKLFF
TRBD1	TRBV7-9	TRBJ1-1	-	TGTGCCAGCACCAGAACGGACAGGGGAATGAACACTGAAGCTTTCTTT	CASTRTDRGMNTEAFF
-	TRBV6-5	TRBJ1-1	-	TGTGCTGGGAGCTTTCGGAACACTGAAGCTTTCTTT	CAGSFRNTEAFF
TRBD1	TRBV10-1	TRBJ1-2	few	TGCGCCAGCAAAAAACGCCCTTCGGACAGGGGCCCCATTAACTATGGCTACACCTTC	CASKKRPSDRGPINYGYTF
-	TRBV15	TRBJ2-6	-	TGTGCCACCAGCAGAGATGAGGGCTTTGGGATCTCTGGGGCCAACGTCCTGACTTTC	CATSRDEGFGISGANVLTF
-	TRBV5-1	TRBJ2-3	once	TGCGCCAGCAGCTTGGTTATAGGGAGGTCAGATACGCAGTATTTT	CASSLVIGRSDTQYF
-	TRBV2	TRBJ1-2	few	TGTGCCAGCAGTGATCTCGGGGTCTATGGCTACACCTTC	CASSDLGVYGYTF
TRBD2	TRBV10-3	TRBJ2-7	-	TGTGCCATCAGTCCCGGGACTAGCGGGGCCCGGGACGAGCAGTACTTC	CAISPGTSGARDEQYF
TRBD1	TRBV4-2	TRBJ2-3	-	TGTGCCAGCAGCCAAGTGGGACAGGTCACAGATACGCAGTATTTT	CASSQVGQVTDTQYF
TRBD2	TRBV5-1	TRBJ2-5	-	TGCGCCAGCAGCCAGGGACTAGCGGGAGACAGGGGGGAGACCCAGTACTTC	CASSQGLAGDRGETQYF